This paragraph reports one TCR beta chain. The data were taken from a study of blood T cell repertoires in COVID-19. Sequencing was performed with immunoSEQ multiplex PCR; in TCRdb, only in-frame clones are kept and a portion is missing. The sample records 130,000 to 150,000 clones, roughly 77% being singletons. This CDR3 has 14 amino acids. Per the germline V gene, CDR1 is KGHSH and CDR2 is LQKENI. V lost 3 bases to trimming and J lost 10 bases, with 13 bases between them. The source material was peripheral blood. The receptor was isolated from a woman aged 70 to 79 with COVID-19, enrolled during active disease. This chain uses TRBV18 with TRBJ1-6; D is possibly TRBD1 (5 bases). The CDR3: CASSPGGVRSPLHF. As DNA, the CDR3 is TGTGCCAGCTCACCCGGAGGGGTTAGATCACCCCTCCACTTT.